Here is one T cell receptor (beta chain) with its context. The data stem from a study of blood T cell repertoires in COVID-19. As for the study in general: Whether acute or convalescent, the COVID-19 samples came from the United States, Italy and Spain.

Measured with immunoSEQ multiplex PCR; TCRdb has only the in-frame clones, and not every one. The sample includes 350,000 or so clones, approximately 89% of them seen just once. Seattle patients were enrolled during active infection and followed longitudinally. Trimming removed 4 bases from V and 1 base from J; junction bases left unmatched: 8. The CDR3 contains 16 residues. Germline lookup yields CDR1 SGHVS and CDR2 FNYEAQ. Material: peripheral blood. The chain carries TRBV7-6 and TRBJ2-3; 7 bases line up with TRBD1. The receptor comes from a woman aged 55-70 years with COVID-19, enrolled during active disease. The CDR3 nucleotides read TGTGCCAGCAGCTACCGACAGGGAATGGGCACAGATACGCAGTATTTT. The encoded protein is CASSYRQGMGTDTQYF.